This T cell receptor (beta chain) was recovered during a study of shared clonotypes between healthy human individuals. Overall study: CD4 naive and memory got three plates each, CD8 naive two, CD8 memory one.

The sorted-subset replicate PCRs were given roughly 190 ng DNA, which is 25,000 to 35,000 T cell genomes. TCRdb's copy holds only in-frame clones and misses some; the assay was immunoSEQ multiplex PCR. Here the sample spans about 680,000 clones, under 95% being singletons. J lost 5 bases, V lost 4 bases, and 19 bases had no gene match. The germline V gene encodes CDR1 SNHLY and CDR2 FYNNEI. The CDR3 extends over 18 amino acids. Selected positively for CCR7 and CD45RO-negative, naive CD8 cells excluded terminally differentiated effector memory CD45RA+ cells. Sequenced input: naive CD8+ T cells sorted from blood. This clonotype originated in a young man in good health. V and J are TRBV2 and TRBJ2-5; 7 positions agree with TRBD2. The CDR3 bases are TGTGCCAGCAGTGGGGAGGTTGAGGACGGCGGGAGATGGGAGACCCAGTACTTC. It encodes CASSGEVEDGGRWETQYF.